The rows below give T cell receptor beta chains drawn from one sample of a study of blood T cell repertoires in COVID-19. Here immunoSEQ multiplex PCR was the method, and the copy in TCRdb shows in-frame clones only, minus some. The top ten clones hold approximately 6% of a sample with under 100,000 clones, roughly 92% of them seen once. The sample taken for sequencing was peripheral blood. Source of these receptors: a woman aged 55-69 years with active COVID-19. Both conserved end residues are part of each CDR3. Fields, in order: D gene, J gene, clone size, V gene, CDR3 DNA, CDR3 protein. D genes are given only for firm matches. Size values are once, few and many counts, or a class for expanded clones, and some rows have none.

TRBD2 | TRBJ2-7 | - | TRBV27 | TGTGCCAGCAGTTTATATGGTGTGGGACTAGCGGGGTCGAACTCCTACGAGCAGTACTTC | CASSLYGVGLAGSNSYEQYF
- | TRBJ2-7 | - | TRBV2 | TGTGCCAGCAGCCGGGACTACGAGCAGTACTTC | CASSRDYEQYF
TRBD1 | TRBJ2-3 | - | TRBV10-1 | TGCGCCAGCAGTGGGGGACAGGGGTTCGGGGGTACGCAGTATTTT | CASSGGQGFGGTQYF
TRBD2 | TRBJ2-1 | - | TRBV5-4 | TGTGCCAGCAGCTCCGGACTAGCGGGAGATATCGATGAGCAGTTCTTC | CASSSGLAGDIDEQFF
TRBD1 | TRBJ2-7 | - | TRBV5-1 | TGCGCCAGCAGCCGCGCGGACAGGGGCTACGAGCAGTACTTC | CASSRADRGYEQYF
TRBD1 | TRBJ2-5 | once | TRBV3-1/TRBV3-2 | TGTGCCAGCAGCTTCCGGACAGGGGAGAGCCTAGAGACCCAGTACTTC | CASSFRTGESLETQYF
TRBD1 | TRBJ1-3 | - | TRBV6-5 | TGTGCCAGCAGTTTCCAGGACAGGGCCTCTGGAAACACCATATATTTT | CASSFQDRASGNTIYF
TRBD1 | TRBJ1-2 | - | TRBV28 | TGTGCCAGCAGATCGACAGGGGGCGCGGCCGGCTACACCTTC | CASRSTGGAAGYTF
TRBD2 | TRBJ2-7 | - | TRBV6-1 | TGTGCCAGCAGTGAAGTGGGGACTAGCGGGACTTCCTACGAGCAGTACTTC | CASSEVGTSGTSYEQYF
- | TRBJ2-3 | - | TRBV7-9 | TGTGCCAGCAGCTTATCAGGGGTCCGGGCAGATACGCAGTATTTT | CASSLSGVRADTQYF
- | TRBJ1-6 | - | TRBV6-5 | TGTGCCAGCAGCTGGGGCCCGAAGGGTAATTCACCCCTCCACTTT | CASSWGPKGNSPLHF
- | TRBJ1-1 | - | TRBV5-4 | TGTGCCAGCAGCTTGAAGGGGTCACCTGAAGCTTTCTTT | CASSLKGSPEAFF
TRBD2 | TRBJ2-1 | - | TRBV3-1/TRBV3-2 | TGTGCCAGCAGCCACGGGACTAGCGGGAGCTACAATGAGCAGTTCTTC | CASSHGTSGSYNEQFF
- | TRBJ1-1 | - | TRBV7-9 | TGTGCCAGCAGCTTAACTGTGAACACTGAAGCTTTCTTT | CASSLTVNTEAFF
- | TRBJ2-1 | once | TRBV19 | TGTGCCAGTGGCGGAGCGACGGGGGGCGAGCAGTTCTTC | CASGGATGGEQFF
- | TRBJ1-1 | - | TRBV7-2 | TGTGCCAGCAGCAGGACCGCAGTGTTGGGCGGGGAGACTGAAGCTTTCTTT | CASSRTAVLGGETEAFF
- | TRBJ1-1 | - | TRBV29-1 | TGCAGCGTTCTCCTGCTAAAGAGAAACACTGAAGCTTTCTTT | CSVLLLKRNTEAFF
- | TRBJ1-5 | - | TRBV6-1 | TGTGCCAGCAGTGAATCGGTGAATCAGCCCCAGCATTTT | CASSESVNQPQHF
TRBD1 | TRBJ2-7 | - | TRBV5-6 | TGTGCCAGCAGCCGCCCCCGGGACAGGGACCTCGAGCAGTACTTC | CASSRPRDRDLEQYF
- | TRBJ1-2 | - | TRBV28 | TGTGCCAGCAGCCCGTCGGTGGGGCGGAATTATGGCTACACCTTC | CASSPSVGRNYGYTF
- | TRBJ2-4 | - | TRBV30 | TGTGCCTGGAGTGTAGAAAGTACTGGTGGAAACATTCAGTACTTC | CAWSVESTGGNIQYF
- | TRBJ2-1 | - | TRBV7-2 | TGTGCCAGCGGGGGGCGCCACACAGGGGACATCTACAATGAGCAGTTCTTC | CASGGRHTGDIYNEQFF
- | TRBJ1-2 | - | TRBV13 | TGTGCCAGCAGCTCTAACCCGGACACCACTAACTATGGCTACACCTTC | CASSSNPDTTNYGYTF
- | TRBJ1-2 | - | TRBV19 | TGTGCCAGTAGTATGGTGGGCGTTAACTATGGCTACACCTTC | CASSMVGVNYGYTF
TRBD1 | TRBJ2-5 | - | TRBV30 | TGTGCCTCCGCGACAGGGGCAGAGACCCAGTACTTC | CASATGAETQYF
TRBD1 | TRBJ2-5 | - | TRBV18 | TGTGCCAGCTCACCGGGACAGAGGGAGACCCAGTACTTC | CASSPGQRETQYF
TRBD1 | TRBJ2-7 | - | TRBV24-1 | TGTGCCACTGACCCGGGACAGGGGACCTACGAGCAGTACTTC | CATDPGQGTYEQYF
- | TRBJ2-4 | - | TRBV10-2 | TGCGCCAGCAGTCAGGCCAAAAACATTCAGTACTTC | CASSQAKNIQYF
TRBD2 | TRBJ2-4 | - | TRBV7-9 | TGTGCCGTGGCGGGGGGGCCAAGTTCCAAAAACATTCAGTACTTC | CAVAGGPSSKNIQYF
- | TRBJ1-4 | - | TRBV5-1 | TGCGCCAGCAGCTCCGGCAAAGGGGGTGAAAAACTGTTTTTT | CASSSGKGGEKLFF
- | TRBJ2-3 | - | TRBV7-9 | TGTGCCAGCAGCTTTTTTTGGGGAACGGGGGTCACAGATACGCAGTATTTT | CASSFFWGTGVTDTQYF
- | TRBJ2-7 | - | TRBV7-3 | TGTGCCAGCAGCTACCTAGGGGGGGCCTACGAGCAGTACTTC | CASSYLGGAYEQYF
- | TRBJ1-4 | - | TRBV10-1 | TGCGCCAGGCCCGCGGGGGGGAGGAATGAAAAACTGTTTTTT | CARPAGGRNEKLFF
TRBD1 | TRBJ1-2 | - | TRBV5-4 | TGTGCCAGCAGCCCTGCACCGGGACAGGGGGATTATGGCTACACCTTC | CASSPAPGQGDYGYTF
TRBD1 | TRBJ1-3 | - | TRBV5-6 | TGTGCCAGCAGCTTCCGGGACAGGGGCCACACCATATATTTT | CASSFRDRGHTIYF
- | TRBJ1-5 | - | TRBV19 | TGTGCCAGTAGTACCGCCGGGACACCTCAATATAGCAATCAGCCCCAGCATTTT | CASSTAGTPQYSNQPQHF
TRBD1 | TRBJ1-1 | - | TRBV5-1 | TGCGCCAGCAGCTTCGGAGACAGGGCCCCTGAAGCTTTCTTT | CASSFGDRAPEAFF
TRBD2 | TRBJ2-7 | - | TRBV14 | TGTGCCAGCAGCTTTACTAGCGGGTTGAGGAGCTCCTACGAGCAGTACTTC | CASSFTSGLRSSYEQYF
TRBD1 | TRBJ1-1 | - | TRBV6-5 | TGTGCCATCGTGGGACAGACTACCGAAGCTTTCTTT | CAIVGQTTEAFF
TRBD1 | TRBJ2-1 | - | TRBV3-1/TRBV3-2 | TGTGCCAGCAGCCAAGAGAGGATCCAGGGGGCCGGCAATGAGCAGTTCTTC | CASSQERIQGAGNEQFF
TRBD1 | TRBJ1-3 | - | TRBV7-2 | TGTGCCAGCAGCCCCGGACAGGGAGGGGACACCATATATTTT | CASSPGQGGDTIYF
- | TRBJ1-1 | - | TRBV30 | TGTGCCTGGAGTAAACGCGGGATGAACACTGAAGCTTTCTTT | CAWSKRGMNTEAFF
- | TRBJ1-5 | - | TRBV18 | TGTGCCAGCTCGCCCCTTTTGGCGGGGCCCCAGCATTTT | CASSPLLAGPQHF
- | TRBJ1-1 | - | TRBV19 | TGTGCCAGTAGACCGGGACATGGGAACACTGAAGCTTTCTTT | CASRPGHGNTEAFF
TRBD1 | TRBJ1-5 | - | TRBV12-3/TRBV12-4 | TGTGCCAGCACCAAACAGGGGGGTCAGCCCCAGCATTTT | CASTKQGGQPQHF
- | TRBJ1-3 | - | TRBV4-1 | TGCGCCAGCAGCCAATACAAGGGGTGGGGAAACACCATATATTTT | CASSQYKGWGNTIYF
TRBD1 | TRBJ1-2 | - | TRBV6-5 | TGTGCCAGCAGCAGGACAGGGGAATATGGCTACACCTTC | CASSRTGEYGYTF